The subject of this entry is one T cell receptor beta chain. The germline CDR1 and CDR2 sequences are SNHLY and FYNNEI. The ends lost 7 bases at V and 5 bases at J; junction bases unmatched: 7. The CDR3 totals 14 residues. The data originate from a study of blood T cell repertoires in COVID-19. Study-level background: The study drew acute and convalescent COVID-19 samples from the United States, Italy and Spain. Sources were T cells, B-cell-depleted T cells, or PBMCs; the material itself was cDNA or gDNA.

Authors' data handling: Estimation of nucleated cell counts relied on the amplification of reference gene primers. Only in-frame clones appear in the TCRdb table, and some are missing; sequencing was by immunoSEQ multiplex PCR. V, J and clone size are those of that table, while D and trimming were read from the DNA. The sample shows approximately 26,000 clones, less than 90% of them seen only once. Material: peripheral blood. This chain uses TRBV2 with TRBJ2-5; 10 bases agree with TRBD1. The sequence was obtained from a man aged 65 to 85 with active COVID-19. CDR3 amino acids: CASITDRGRETQYF. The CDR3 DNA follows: TGTGCCAGCATCACAGACAGGGGGCGGGAGACCCAGTACTTC. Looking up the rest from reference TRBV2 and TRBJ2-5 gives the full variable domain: EPEVTQTPSHQVTQMGQEVILRCVPISNHLYFYWYRQILGQKVEFLVSFYNNEISEKSEIFDDQFSVERPDGSNFTLKIRSTKLEDSAMYFCASITDRGRETQYFGPGTRLLVL.